The present entry profiles one T cell receptor (beta chain) with its context. This entry is derived from a study of T cell repertoires in cytomegalovirus infection. TCRdb reanalysed the reads using MiXCR and keeps one entry per CDR3 protein. This sample carries roughly 140,000 distinct CDR3 sequences, around 20% of them seen once, and the ten largest clones take about 10%. The junction had 8 bases not matched to a gene; V was cut back by 0 bases and J by 5 bases. Per the germline V gene, CDR1 is DFQATT and CDR2 is SNEGSKA (reference sequence). This CDR3 is built from 17 residues. This TCR derives from a human donor in good health (CMV status not recorded). Some clones in this sample may be carry-over from other donors' samples. The V and J genes are TRBV20-1 and TRBJ2-5, with 14 nucleotides matching TRBD2. The source material was PBMCs. The CDR3 region has the DNA TGCAGTGCTAGAGAACCGGGACTAGCGGGAGAGCGGGAGACCCAGTACTTC. Translating it yields CSAREPGLAGERETQYF.